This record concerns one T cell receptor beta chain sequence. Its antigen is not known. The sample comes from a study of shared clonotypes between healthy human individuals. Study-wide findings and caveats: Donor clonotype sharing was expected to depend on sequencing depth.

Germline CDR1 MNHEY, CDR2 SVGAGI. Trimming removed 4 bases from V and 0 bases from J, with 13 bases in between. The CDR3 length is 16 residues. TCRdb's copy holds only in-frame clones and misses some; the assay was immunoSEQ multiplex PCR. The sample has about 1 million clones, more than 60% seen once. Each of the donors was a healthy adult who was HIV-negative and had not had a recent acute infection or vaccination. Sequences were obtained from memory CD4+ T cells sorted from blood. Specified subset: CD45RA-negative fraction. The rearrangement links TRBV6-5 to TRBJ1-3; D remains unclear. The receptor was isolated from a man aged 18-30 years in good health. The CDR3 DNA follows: TGTGCCAGCAGTTCCGCGGCGTCGAGCTCTGGAAACACCATATATTTT. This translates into CASSSAASSSGNTIYF.